This T cell receptor (beta chain) derives from a study of early T cells in non-severe SARS-CoV-2 infection. The germline V gene encodes CDR1 KGHSH and CDR2 LQKENI. V was clipped by 2 bases and J by 13 bases, with 26 bases between them. This CDR3 comprises 16 residues. TCRdb re-derived calls from the 5' RACE reads in MiXCR, one entry per CDR3 protein. The table shows some 53,000 distinct CDR3 sequences, with over 7% occurring only once. The sequence was obtained from an adult who was a healthcare worker with PCR-confirmed SARS-CoV-2 infection or an uninfected control (not recorded which). The specimen sequenced was whole blood. The chain is built from TRBV18 and TRBJ1-1, with a weak D call TRBD1 (5 bases). CDR3 in DNA: TGTGCCAGCTCACCAAAGGAAACAGGCCGAACACTGAAGCTTTTCTTT. This encodes CASSPKETGRTLKLFF.